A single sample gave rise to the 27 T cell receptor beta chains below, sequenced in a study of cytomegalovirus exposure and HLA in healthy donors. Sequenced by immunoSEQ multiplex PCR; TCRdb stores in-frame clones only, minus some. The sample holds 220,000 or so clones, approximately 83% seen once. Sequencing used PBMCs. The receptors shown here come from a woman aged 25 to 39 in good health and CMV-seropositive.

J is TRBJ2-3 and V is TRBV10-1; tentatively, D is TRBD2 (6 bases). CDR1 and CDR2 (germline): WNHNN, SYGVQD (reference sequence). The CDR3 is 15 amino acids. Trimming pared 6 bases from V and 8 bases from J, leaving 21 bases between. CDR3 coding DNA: TGCGCCAGCAGCCCCACGGGCGGGGCCGGGGGTACGCAGTATTTT. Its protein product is CASSPTGGAGGTQYF.

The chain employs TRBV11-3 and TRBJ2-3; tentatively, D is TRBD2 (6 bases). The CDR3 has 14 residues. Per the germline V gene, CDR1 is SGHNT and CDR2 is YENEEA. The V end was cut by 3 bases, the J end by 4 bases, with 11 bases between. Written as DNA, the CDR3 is TGTGCCAGCAGCTTCCGGGACTCCTCAGATACGCAGTATTTT. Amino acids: CASSFRDSSDTQYF.

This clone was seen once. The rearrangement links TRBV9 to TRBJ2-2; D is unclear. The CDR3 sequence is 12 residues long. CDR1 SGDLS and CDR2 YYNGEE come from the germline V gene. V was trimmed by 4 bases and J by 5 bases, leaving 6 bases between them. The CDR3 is CASSQITGELFF. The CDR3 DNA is TGTGCCAGCAGCCAAATAACCGGGGAGCTGTTTTTT. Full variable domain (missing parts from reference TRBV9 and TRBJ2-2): DSGVTQTPKHLITATGQRVTLRCSPRSGDLSVYWYQQSLDQGLQFLIQYYNGEERAKGNILERFSAQQFPDLHSELNLSSLELGDSALYFCASSQITGELFFGEGSRLTVL.

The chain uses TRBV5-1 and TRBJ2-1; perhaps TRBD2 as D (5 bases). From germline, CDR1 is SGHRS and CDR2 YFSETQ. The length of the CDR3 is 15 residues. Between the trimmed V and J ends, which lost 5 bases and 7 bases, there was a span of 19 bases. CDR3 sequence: CASRPDLLVLNEQFF. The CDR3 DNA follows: TGCGCCAGCAGACCTGATCTACTAGTCCTTAATGAGCAGTTCTTC.

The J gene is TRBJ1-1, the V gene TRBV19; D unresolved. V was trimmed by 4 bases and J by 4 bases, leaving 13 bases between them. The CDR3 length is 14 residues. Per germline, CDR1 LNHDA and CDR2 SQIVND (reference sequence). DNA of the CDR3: TGTGCCAGTAGTAGTACGGACCTCGGCACTGAAGCTTTCTTT. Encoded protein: CASSSTDLGTEAFF. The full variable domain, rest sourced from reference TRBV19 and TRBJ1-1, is DGGITQSPKYLFRKEGQNVTLSCEQNLNHDAMYWYRQDPGQGLRLIYYSQIVNDFQKGDIAEGYSVSREKKESFPLTVTSAQKNPTAFYLCASSSTDLGTEAFFGQGTRLTVV.

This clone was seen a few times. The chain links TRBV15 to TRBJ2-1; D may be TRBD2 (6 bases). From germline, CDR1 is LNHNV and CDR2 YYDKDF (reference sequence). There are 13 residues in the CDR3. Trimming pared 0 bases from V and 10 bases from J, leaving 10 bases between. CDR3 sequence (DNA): TGTGCCACCAGCAGAGATATCCGGGGGGAGCAGTTCTTC. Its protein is CATSRDIRGEQFF.

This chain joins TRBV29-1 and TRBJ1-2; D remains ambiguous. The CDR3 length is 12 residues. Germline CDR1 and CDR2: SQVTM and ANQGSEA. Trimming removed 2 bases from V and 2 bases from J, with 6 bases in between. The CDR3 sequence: CSVEKENYGYTF. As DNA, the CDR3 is TGCAGCGTTGAAAAGGAAAACTATGGCTACACCTTC.

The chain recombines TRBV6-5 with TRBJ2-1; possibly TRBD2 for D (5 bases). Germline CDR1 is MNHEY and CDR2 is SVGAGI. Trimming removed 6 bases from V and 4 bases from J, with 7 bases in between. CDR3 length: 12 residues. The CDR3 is CASSPGYNEQFF. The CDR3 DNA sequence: TGTGCCAGCAGCCCGGGATACAATGAGCAGTTCTTC.

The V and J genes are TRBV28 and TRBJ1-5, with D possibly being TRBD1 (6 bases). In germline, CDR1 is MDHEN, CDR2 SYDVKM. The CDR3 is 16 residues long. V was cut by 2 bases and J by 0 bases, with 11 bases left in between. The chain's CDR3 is CASSLGTYYSNQPQHF. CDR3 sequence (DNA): TGTGCCAGCAGTTTAGGGACATATTATAGCAATCAGCCCCAGCATTTT.

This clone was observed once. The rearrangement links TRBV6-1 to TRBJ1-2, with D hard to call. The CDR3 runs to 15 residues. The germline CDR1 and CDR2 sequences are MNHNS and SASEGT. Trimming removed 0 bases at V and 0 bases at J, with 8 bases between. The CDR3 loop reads CASSEALRPNYGYTF. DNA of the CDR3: TGTGCCAGCAGTGAAGCGCTTAGGCCTAACTATGGCTACACCTTC.

The CDR3 region is CAWSVSSYEQFF. In DNA form, the CDR3 reads TGTGCCTGGAGTGTATCTTCTTATGAGCAGTTCTTC. V gene TRBV30 combines with J gene TRBJ2-1; D not resolved. The CDR3 has 12 residues. V was shortened by 0 bases and J by 8 bases, with 8 bases between the two germline ends. CDR1 and CDR2 from the germline V gene are GTSNPN and SVGIG (reference sequence).

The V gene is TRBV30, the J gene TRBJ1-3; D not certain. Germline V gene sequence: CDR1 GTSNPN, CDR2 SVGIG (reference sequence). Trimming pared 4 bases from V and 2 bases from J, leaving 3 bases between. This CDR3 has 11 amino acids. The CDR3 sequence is CAWNPGNTIYF. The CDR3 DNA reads TGTGCCTGGAACCCTGGAAACACCATATATTTT.

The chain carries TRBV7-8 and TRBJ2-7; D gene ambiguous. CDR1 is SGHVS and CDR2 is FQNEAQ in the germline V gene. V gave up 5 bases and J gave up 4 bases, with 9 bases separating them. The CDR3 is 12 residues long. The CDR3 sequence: CASSPRSYEQYF. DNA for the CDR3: TGTGCCAGCAGCCCCCGTAGTTACGAGCAGTACTTC.

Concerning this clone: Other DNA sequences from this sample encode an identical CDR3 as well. In DNA form, the CDR3 reads TGTGCCAGCAGAGGCGTCTATGGCTACACCTTC. Encoded protein: CASRGVYGYTF. This sequence joins TRBV6-5 and TRBJ1-2; D remains ambiguous. V lost 6 bases and J 4 bases, leaving 6 bases between the germline ends. Germline V lookup: CDR1 MNHEY, CDR2 SVGAGI. This CDR3 has 11 amino acids.

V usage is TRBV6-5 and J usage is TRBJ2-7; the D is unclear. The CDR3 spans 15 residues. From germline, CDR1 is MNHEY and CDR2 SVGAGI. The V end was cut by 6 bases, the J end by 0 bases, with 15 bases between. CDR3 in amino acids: CASSLTQRNSYEQYF. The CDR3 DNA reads TGTGCCAGCAGCCTGACTCAGCGCAACTCCTACGAGCAGTACTTC.

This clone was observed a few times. As DNA, the CDR3 is TGTGCCAGCGGCCGCGGGGACTTCCAAGAGACCCAGTACTTC. Its translation is CASGRGDFQETQYF. This sequence joins TRBV2 and TRBJ2-5; tentative D call: TRBD2 (6 bases). CDR3 length equals 14 residues. Trimming took 8 bases from V and 1 from J, leaving 14 bases between them. The germline CDR1 and CDR2 sequences are SNHLY and FYNNEI.

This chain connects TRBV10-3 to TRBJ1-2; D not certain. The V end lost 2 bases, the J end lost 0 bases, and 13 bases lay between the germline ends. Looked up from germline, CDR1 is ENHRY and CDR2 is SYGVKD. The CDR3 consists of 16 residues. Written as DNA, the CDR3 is TGTGCCATCAGTGAGGGCCCAGGAAGAGCTAACTATGGCTACACCTTC. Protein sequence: CAISEGPGRANYGYTF.

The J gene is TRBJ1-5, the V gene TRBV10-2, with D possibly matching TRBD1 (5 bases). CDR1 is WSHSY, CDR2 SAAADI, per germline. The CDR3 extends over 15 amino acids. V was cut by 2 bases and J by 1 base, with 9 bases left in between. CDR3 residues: CASSEVGASNQPQHF. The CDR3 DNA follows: TGCGCCAGCAGTGAGGTCGGGGCGAGCAATCAGCCCCAGCATTTT.

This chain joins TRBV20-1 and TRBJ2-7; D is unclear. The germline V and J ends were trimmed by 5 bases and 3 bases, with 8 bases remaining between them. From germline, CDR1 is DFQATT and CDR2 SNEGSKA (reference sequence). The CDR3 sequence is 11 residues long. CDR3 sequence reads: CSAPLYYEQYF. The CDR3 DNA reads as TGCAGTGCTCCTCTATACTACGAGCAGTACTTC.

The CDR3 nucleotides read TGTGCCAGCAGGGGTAGCGGGATCGCCTACAATGAGCAGTTCTTC. It encodes CASRGSGIAYNEQFF. V gene TRBV27 combines with J gene TRBJ2-1; the match to TRBD2 covers 8 bases. The V segment lost 6 bases and the J segment 2 bases; nucleotides outside the gene matches: 6. Germline CDR1 is MNHEY and CDR2 is SMNVEV (reference sequence). CDR3 length: 15 amino acids.

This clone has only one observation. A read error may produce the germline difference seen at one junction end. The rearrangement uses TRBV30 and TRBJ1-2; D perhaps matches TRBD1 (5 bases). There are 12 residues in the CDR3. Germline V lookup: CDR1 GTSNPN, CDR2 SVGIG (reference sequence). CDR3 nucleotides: TGTGCCTGGAGTCCTCAGTTCCCAGGGTGGGCCTTC. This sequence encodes CAWSPQFPGWAF.

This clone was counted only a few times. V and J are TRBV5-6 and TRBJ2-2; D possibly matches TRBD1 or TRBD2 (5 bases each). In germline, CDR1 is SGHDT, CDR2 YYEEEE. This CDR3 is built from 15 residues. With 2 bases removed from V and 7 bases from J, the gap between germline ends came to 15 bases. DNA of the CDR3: TGTGCCAGCAGCTTTACTAGGGGCCGGCACGGGGAGCTGTTTTTT. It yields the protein CASSFTRGRHGELFF.

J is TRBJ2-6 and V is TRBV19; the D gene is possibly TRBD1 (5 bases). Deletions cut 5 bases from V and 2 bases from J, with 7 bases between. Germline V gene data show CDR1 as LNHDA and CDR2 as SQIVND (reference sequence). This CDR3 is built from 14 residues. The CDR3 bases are TGTGCCAGTAGTGAAGGGGCTGGGGCCAACGTCCTGACTTTC. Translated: CASSEGAGANVLTF.

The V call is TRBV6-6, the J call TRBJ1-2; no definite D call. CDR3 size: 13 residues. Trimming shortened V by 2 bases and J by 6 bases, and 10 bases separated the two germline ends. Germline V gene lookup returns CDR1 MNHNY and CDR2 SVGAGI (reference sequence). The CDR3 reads CASSYRPVDGYTF. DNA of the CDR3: TGTGCCAGCAGTTACAGACCCGTGGATGGCTACACCTTC.

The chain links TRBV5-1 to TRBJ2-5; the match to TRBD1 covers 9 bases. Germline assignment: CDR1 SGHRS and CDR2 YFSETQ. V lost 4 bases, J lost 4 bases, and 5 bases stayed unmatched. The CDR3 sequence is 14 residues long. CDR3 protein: CASSQTGGAETQYF. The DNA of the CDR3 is TGCGCCAGCAGCCAAACAGGGGGCGCAGAGACCCAGTACTTC. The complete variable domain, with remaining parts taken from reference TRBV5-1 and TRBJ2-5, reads KAGVTQTPRYLIKTRGQQVTLSCSPISGHRSVSWYQQTPGQGLQFLFEYFSETQRNKGNFPGRFSGRQFSNSRSEMNVSTLELGDSALYLCASSQTGGAETQYFGPGTRLLVL.

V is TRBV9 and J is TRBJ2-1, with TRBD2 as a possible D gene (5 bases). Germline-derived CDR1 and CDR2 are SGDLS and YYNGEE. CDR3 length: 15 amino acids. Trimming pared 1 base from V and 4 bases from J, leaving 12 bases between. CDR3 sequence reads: CASSVSGSDYNEQFF. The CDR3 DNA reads TGTGCCAGCAGCGTATCGGGGAGCGATTACAATGAGCAGTTCTTC.

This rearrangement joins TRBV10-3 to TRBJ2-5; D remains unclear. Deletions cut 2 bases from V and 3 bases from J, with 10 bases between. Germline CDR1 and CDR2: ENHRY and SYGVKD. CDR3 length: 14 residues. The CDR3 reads CAISEADNEETQYF. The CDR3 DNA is TGTGCCATCAGTGAGGCAGACAACGAAGAGACCCAGTACTTC.